A single sample is the source of the 31 T cell receptor beta chains below, sequenced in a study of blood T cells in healthy people across ages (dated by TCRdb to about 2015). The receptor library was made with 5' RACE. The sample was run on an Illumina HiSeq 2500. The second PCR ran for about 6 to 12 cycles and used a J-beta primer mix along with a sample-barcoded 5' primer. TCRdb trimmed the raw reads at Q25, called clones with MiXCR and kept productive beta chains. Rows with a matching CDR3 protein are joined into one entry that keeps the most common DNA and genes. The sample table lists about 730,000 distinct CDR3 sequences, 40% to 45% of them with a count of one. In total, the top ten clones hold approximately 22% of the sample. The sample taken for sequencing was blood. The source is a woman aged 55-75 years in good health.

The chain couples TRBV27 to TRBJ2-7, with D possibly matching TRBD2 (6 bases). TRBJ2-5 explains the end of the DNA better; the J call may be wrong. The CDR3 is made up of 15 amino acids. The V gene's germline CDR1 is MNHEY and CDR2 SMNVEV (reference sequence). In DNA, the CDR3 is TGTGCCAGCAGTTCGCAACTAGCCCCCGTAGAGACCCAGTACTTC. Translation: CASSSQLAPVETQYF.

Ten or more counts support this clonotype. This chain connects TRBV15 to TRBJ2-7, with D possibly being TRBD1 or TRBD2 (5 bases each). Germline V gene data show CDR1 as LNHNV and CDR2 as YYDKDF (reference sequence). The V end lost 0 bases, the J end lost 5 bases, and 11 bases lay between the germline ends. CDR3 size: 14 residues. Written as DNA, the CDR3 is TGTGCCACCAGCAGAGATCGTTGGGGGAACGAGCAGTACTTC. Protein product: CATSRDRWGNEQYF.

The V and J genes are TRBV5-1 and TRBJ2-1; 8 bases match TRBD2. With V trimmed by 3 bases and J by 8 bases, 13 bases remained unmatched. CDR3 length equals 16 residues. From germline, CDR1 is SGHRS and CDR2 YFSETQ. Here the CDR3 DNA reads TGCGCCAGCAGCTCCTTCGAGCGGGAGCTCTTCGATGAGCAGTTCTTC. Translated: CASSSFERELFDEQFF. Looking up the rest from reference TRBV5-1 and TRBJ2-1 gives the full variable domain: KAGVTQTPRYLIKTRGQQVTLSCSPISGHRSVSWYQQTPGQGLQFLFEYFSETQRNKGNFPGRFSGRQFSNSRSEMNVSTLELGDSALYLCASSSFERELFDEQFFGPGTRLTVL.

This clonotype was picked up one time. The genes are TRBV10-3 and TRBJ1-1; no clear D gene. This CDR3 region has 12 residues. Trimming stripped 2 bases from V and 3 bases from J, with 4 bases between. Germline V gene sequence: CDR1 ENHRY, CDR2 SYGVKD. The CDR3 sequence is CAISEGHTEAFF. CDR3 nucleotide sequence: TGTGCCATCAGTGAGGGACACACTGAAGCTTTCTTT.

By share, this clonotype ranks as medium-sized. V gene TRBV7-3 combines with J gene TRBJ1-1; perhaps TRBD1 as D (6 bases). Germline V CDR1 and CDR2: SGHTA, FQGTGA. The CDR3 spans 13 residues. Between the trimmed V and J ends, which lost 11 bases and 5 bases, there was a span of 18 bases. The CDR3 loop is CASKGGLGTEAFF. The CDR3 DNA reads TGTGCCTCCAAGGGGGGACTGGGAACTGAAGCTTTCTTT.

A few counts support this clonotype. This sequence joins TRBV7-6 and TRBJ2-1; D may be TRBD1 or TRBD2 (5 bases each). V was trimmed by 5 bases and J by 6 bases, leaving 14 bases between them. The CDR3 contains 14 residues. Germline V gene data show CDR1 as SGHVS and CDR2 as FNYEAQ. Here the CDR3 reads CASSVGTLGNEQFF. DNA for the CDR3: TGTGCCAGCAGCGTTGGGACCCTCGGCAATGAGCAGTTCTTC.

This clonotype was found a few times. The rearrangement joins TRBV5-8 to TRBJ1-4; D is unresolved. The CDR3 is 15 residues long. The germline V gene encodes CDR1 SGHTS and CDR2 YDEGEE. Trimming took 3 bases from V and 0 from J, leaving 9 bases between them. The CDR3 nucleotides read TGTGCCAGCAGCTCCTCGGGCTCAACTAATGAAAAACTGTTTTTT. Translation gives CASSSSGSTNEKLFF.

J is TRBJ2-5 and V is TRBV6-5; 11 bases map to TRBD2. The ends lost 0 bases at V and 3 bases at J; junction bases unmatched: 0. The length of the CDR3 is 15 residues. Germline CDR1 reads MNHEY; CDR2 reads SVGAGI. The chain's CDR3 is CASSYSGLAEETQYF. CDR3 in DNA: TGTGCCAGCAGTTACTCGGGACTAGCGGAAGAGACCCAGTACTTC.

The gene calls are TRBV27 and TRBJ2-7; D gene unclear. CDR1 is MNHEY, CDR2 SMNVEV, per germline (reference sequence). V was pared by 1 base and J by 0 bases, with 7 bases between. This CDR3 spans 14 amino acids. The DNA of the CDR3 is TGTGCCAGCAGTTTATTTAGCTCCTCCTACGAGCAGTACTTC. The encoded protein is CASSLFSSSYEQYF.

This clonotype was detected ten times or more. This chain joins TRBV12-3 or TRBV12-4 and TRBJ2-2; TRBD2 matches at 10 bases. CDR3 length equals 15 residues. The V segment lost 1 base and the J segment 4 bases; nucleotides outside the gene matches: 0. The chain's CDR3 is CASSLGLAGTGELFF. The CDR3 DNA follows: TGTGCCAGCAGTTTAGGACTAGCGGGCACCGGGGAGCTGTTTTTT.

The chain employs TRBV7-3 and TRBJ2-1, with D unresolved. The CDR3 is 15 amino acids. Deletions cut 2 bases from V and 2 bases from J, with 10 bases between. CDR1 SGHTA and CDR2 FQGTGA come from the germline V gene. DNA for the CDR3: TGTGCCAGCAGCTTAGACGGGCGGCCCTACAATGAGCAGTTCTTC. This codes for CASSLDGRPYNEQFF. Filled out from reference TRBV7-3 and TRBJ2-1, the complete variable domain reads GAGVSQTPSNKVTEKGKYVELRCDPISGHTALYWYRQSLGQGPEFLIYFQGTGAADDSGLPNDRFFAVRPEGSVSTLKIQRTERGDSAVYLCASSLDGRPYNEQFFGPGTRLTVL.

This chain joins TRBV9 and TRBJ2-3; the D is unclear. Trimming shortened V by 0 bases and J by 0 bases, and 14 bases separated the two germline ends. This CDR3 contains 17 residues. Germline lookup yields CDR1 SGDLS and CDR2 YYNGEE. This CDR3 is CASSVGGAHPSTDTQYF. CDR3 DNA sequence: TGTGCCAGCAGCGTAGGCGGCGCACACCCTAGCACAGATACGCAGTATTTT.

The J gene is TRBJ1-1, the V gene TRBV5-1, with 7 bases that match TRBD1. The CDR3 consists of 14 residues. CDR1 and CDR2 (germline): SGHRS, YFSETQ. Trimming removed 4 bases from V and 4 bases from J; junction bases left unmatched: 7. CDR3 in amino acids: CASSLTGQPTEAFF. The CDR3 DNA sequence: TGCGCCAGCAGCCTCACGGGACAGCCCACTGAAGCTTTCTTT.

This chain joins TRBV6-5 and TRBJ2-7; weak D call: TRBD1 (6 bases). CDR3 length: 15 residues. CDR1 MNHEY and CDR2 SVGAGI come from the germline V gene. V lost 7 bases and J lost 0, with 16 bases in between. The CDR3 spells CASMGDRMSSYEQYF. CDR3 in DNA: TGTGCCAGCATGGGTGACAGGATGAGCTCCTACGAGCAGTACTTC.

This chain connects TRBV6-2 or TRBV6-3 to TRBJ2-1; 10 bases map to TRBD1. V shed 10 bases and J 7 bases; nucleotides not matched to a gene: 7. CDR1 MNHEY and CDR2 SVGEGT come from the germline V gene. The CDR3 extends over 13 amino acids. The CDR3, as DNA: TGTGCCATCCGACAGGGGGCGCGGAATGAGCAGTTCTTC. Amino acids: CAIRQGARNEQFF.

V usage is TRBV5-1 and J usage is TRBJ2-1; the match to TRBD2 covers 13 bases. Germline V gene lookup returns CDR1 SGHRS and CDR2 YFSETQ. Unmatched junction bases numbered 4, after V lost 2 bases and J lost 8 bases. This CDR3 has 15 amino acids. The CDR3 DNA sequence: TGCGCCAGCAGCTTACGGACTAGCGGGAGTTATGAGCAGTTCTTC. As protein: CASSLRTSGSYEQFF.

This clonotype was detected ten times or more. DNA of the CDR3: TGTGCCACTGGCGGGTCCGGCACAGATACGCAGTATTTT. Its translation is CATGGSGTDTQYF. The chain uses TRBV4-2 and TRBJ2-3; D might be TRBD2 (5 bases). V was clipped by 10 bases and J by 1 base, with 12 bases between them. Per germline, CDR1 LGHNA and CDR2 YNFKEQ. This CDR3 contains 13 residues.

The chain has TRBV6-5 and TRBJ2-7, with 7 bases that match TRBD2. V dropped 7 bases and J dropped 0; count of bases not matched to a gene: 9. The CDR3 loop spans 15 amino acids. CDR1 is MNHEY, CDR2 SVGAGI, per germline. The CDR3 is CASKISGESSYEQYF. CDR3 DNA: TGTGCCAGCAAAATAAGCGGGGAGAGCTCCTACGAGCAGTACTTC.

The genes are TRBV28 and TRBJ2-1; D unclear. Germline V lookup: CDR1 MDHEN, CDR2 SYDVKM. The CDR3 totals 15 residues. The germline V and J ends were trimmed by 6 bases and 0 bases, with 12 bases remaining between them. The CDR3 region is CASRNSGSSYNEQFF. CDR3 coding DNA: TGTGCCAGCAGGAACTCCGGTAGCTCCTACAATGAGCAGTTCTTC.

V usage is TRBV5-1 and J usage is TRBJ1-2; 11 bases fit TRBD1. Trimming cost V 4 bases and J 6 bases; bases outside gene matches: 14. The length of the CDR3 is 17 residues. Germline values: CDR1 SGHRS, CDR2 YFSETQ. The CDR3 nucleotides read TGCGCCAGCAGCACCGGACAGGGGGCGCAGAGAAGCGATGGCTACACCTTC. Its protein product is CASSTGQGAQRSDGYTF.

As for this clonotype: At one end, the junction sequence differs from germline, possibly due to a read error. The chain joins TRBV28 to TRBJ2-1; 13 bases are a match to TRBD2. The CDR3 spans 17 residues. Germline CDR1 reads MDHEN; CDR2 reads SYDVKM. The CDR3 region is CAGSLYDPGLAGKGQFF. CDR3 DNA sequence: TGTGCCGGCAGTTTGTATGACCCGGGACTAGCGGGAAAGGGGCAGTTCTTC. Drawing the rest from reference TRBV28 and TRBJ2-1, the complete variable domain is DVKVTQSSRYLVKRTGEKVFLECVQDMDHENMFWYRQDPGLGLRLIYFSYDVKMKEKGDIPEGYSVSREKKERFSLILESASTNQTSMYLCAGSLYDPGLAGKGQFFGPGTRLTVL.

This clonotype appeared a few times. The genes are TRBV12-3 or TRBV12-4 and TRBJ1-6, with D uncertain. V lost 1 base, J lost 16 bases, and 14 bases lay in between. The CDR3 runs 13 residues. The CDR3 DNA reads as TGTGCCAGCAGTTTAGGGCCCGGCGGGTTACTCCACTTT. Its translation is CASSLGPGGLLHF.

The CDR3 region has the DNA TGTGCCAGCAGCCCTCAAATCGGGGGTGGCTACACCTTC. This translates into CASSPQIGGGYTF. This chain uses TRBV7-3 with TRBJ1-2, with D possibly being TRBD1 (5 bases). V was clipped by 5 bases and J by 7 bases, with 14 bases between them. The CDR3 length is 13 residues. Germline V gene data show CDR1 as SGHTA and CDR2 as FQGTGA.

V usage is TRBV9 and J usage is TRBJ1-5; tentatively, D is TRBD1 (6 bases). V was cut by 7 bases and J by 6 bases, with 17 bases left in between. Looked up from germline, CDR1 is SGDLS and CDR2 is YYNGEE. CDR3 length: 14 amino acids. DNA of the CDR3: TGTGCCAGCGGGCAGGGGCAGGGAGGTCAGCCCCAGCATTTT. Protein: CASGQGQGGQPQHF.

This clonotype has only one observation. The chain carries TRBV7-2 and TRBJ2-1, with D possibly TRBD2 on 5 matching bases. Germline V lookup: CDR1 SGHTA, CDR2 FQGNSA. V was trimmed by 6 bases and J by 4 bases, leaving 13 bases between them. The CDR3 runs to 14 residues. The CDR3 reads CASSPLVSYNEQFF. The CDR3 DNA sequence: TGTGCCAGCAGTCCACTAGTTTCTTACAATGAGCAGTTCTTC.

The chain recombines TRBV7-2 with TRBJ2-1, with D unresolved. The V and J ends lost 2 bases and 9 bases respectively, with 14 bases between them. In germline, CDR1 is SGHTA, CDR2 FQGNSA. There are 14 residues in the CDR3. The CDR3 nucleotides read TGTGCCAGCAGCTTAAGCAATAGTGGCGGTGAGCAGTTCTTC. Translating it yields CASSLSNSGGEQFF.

This clonotype was picked up many times. The genes are TRBV20-1 and TRBJ2-7, with a possible D match to TRBD2 (6 bases). The CDR3 is 13 amino acids. Germline V gene sequence: CDR1 DFQATT, CDR2 SNEGSKA (reference sequence). The V and J ends lost 7 bases and 1 base respectively, with 14 bases between them. CDR3: CSVAGTESYEQYF. The CDR3 DNA reads TGCAGTGTTGCCGGGACTGAGTCCTACGAGCAGTACTTC.

This clonotype has a handful of counts. This chain joins TRBV9 and TRBJ2-3, with D possibly TRBD2 on 6 matching bases. V lost 4 bases and J lost 3, with 12 bases in between. Germline V lookup: CDR1 SGDLS, CDR2 YYNGEE. The CDR3 length is 14 residues. DNA of the CDR3: TGTGCCAGCAGCCCCGAACGGGGGACAGATACGCAGTATTTT. Amino acids: CASSPERGTDTQYF.

The CDR3 reads CASIKGGGNYNEQYF. The DNA for the CDR3 is TGTGCCAGCATCAAAGGGGGGGGGAACTACAATGAGCAGTACTTC. The chain joins TRBV12-3 or TRBV12-4 to TRBJ2-7; weak D call: TRBD2 (7 bases). Trimming left V 7 bases short and J 7 bases short, with 23 bases between. This CDR3 spans 15 amino acids.

The gene calls are TRBV9 and TRBJ1-1; weak D call: TRBD1 (6 bases). Germline V gene lookup returns CDR1 SGDLS and CDR2 YYNGEE. The CDR3 covers 19 residues. Between the trimmed V and J ends, which lost 0 bases and 4 bases, there was a span of 25 bases. The CDR3: CASSVAPTGTVPMGTEAFF. The CDR3 coding sequence is TGTGCCAGCAGCGTAGCTCCCACAGGGACCGTTCCCATGGGCACTGAAGCTTTCTTT. The variable domain in full, with the rest retrieved from reference TRBV9 and TRBJ1-1, is DSGVTQTPKHLITATGQRVTLRCSPRSGDLSVYWYQQSLDQGLQFLIQYYNGEERAKGNILERFSAQQFPDLHSELNLSSLELGDSALYFCASSVAPTGTVPMGTEAFFGQGTRLTVV.

This clonotype was observed at least ten times. The rearrangement uses TRBV14 and TRBJ2-3; 9 positions match TRBD2. The CDR3 contains 15 residues. Unmatched junction bases numbered 9, after V lost 7 bases and J lost 4 bases. From germline, CDR1 is SGHDN and CDR2 FVKESK. This CDR3 is CASTPGTSPADTQYF. The CDR3 nucleotides read TGTGCCAGCACCCCAGGGACTAGCCCGGCAGATACGCAGTATTTT. Full variable domain (rest looked up from reference TRBV14 and TRBJ2-3): EAGVTQFPSHSVIEKGQTVTLRCDPISGHDNLYWYRRVMGKEIKFLLHFVKESKQDESGMPNNRFLAERTGGTYSTLKVQPAELEDSGVYFCASTPGTSPADTQYFGPGTRLTVL.